These T cell receptor beta chains were read from a single sample in a study of blood T cell repertoires in COVID-19. The method was immunoSEQ multiplex PCR; TCRdb's version includes in-frame clones alone and lacks a portion of them. The table includes 350,000 to 550,000 clones, approximately 90% detected once. Specimen: PBMCs or T cells enriched from blood (not recorded which). The receptor source for this set is a woman aged 18-29 years with acute COVID-19. Each CDR3 is given with its conserved first and last residue. Fields, in order: D gene, clone size, J gene, V gene, CDR3 protein, CDR3 DNA. A D gene is named only where the DNA matches it firmly. A clone size is listed for some rows: how often the clone was seen (once, few, many), or a class if it is expanded.

D: TRBD1; size: .; J: TRBJ1-6; V: TRBV5-6; CDR3: CASSLVGQGYNSPLHF; DNA: TGTGCCAGCAGCTTGGTGGGACAGGGGTATAATTCACCCCTCCACTTT
D: TRBD1; size: .; J: TRBJ1-2; V: TRBV7-9; CDR3: CASSLPGTGYGYTF; DNA: TGTGCCAGCAGCTTACCGGGGACAGGGTATGGCTACACCTTC
D: .; size: .; J: TRBJ2-7; V: TRBV5-6; CDR3: CASSLVSVYEQYF; DNA: TGTGCCAGCAGCTTGGTTTCAGTTTACGAGCAGTACTTC
D: TRBD2; size: .; J: TRBJ2-1; V: TRBV7-2; CDR3: CASSSRGTSGSGEQFF; DNA: TGTGCCAGCAGCTCTAGGGGGACTAGCGGGAGTGGTGAGCAGTTCTTC
D: .; size: .; J: TRBJ1-3; V: TRBV21-1; CDR3: CASSKAEDRANTIYF; DNA: TGTGCCAGCAGCAAAGCGGAAGACAGGGCAAACACCATATATTTT
D: .; size: .; J: TRBJ1-4; V: TRBV12-3/TRBV12-4; CDR3: CASSLVYGQKLFF; DNA: TGTGCCAGCAGTTTAGTATACGGACAGAAACTGTTTTTT
D: .; size: .; J: TRBJ2-3; V: TRBV7-8; CDR3: CASSLDRRATDTQYF; DNA: TGTGCCAGCAGCTTGGATCGGAGGGCCACAGATACGCAGTATTTT
D: .; size: .; J: TRBJ1-5; V: TRBV27; CDR3: CASGPSPHQPQHF; DNA: TGTGCCAGTGGTCCAAGCCCCCACCAGCCCCAGCATTTT
D: .; size: .; J: TRBJ2-2; V: TRBV10-1; CDR3: CASNQGSSTGELFF; DNA: TGCGCCAGCAATCAGGGATCGTCCACCGGGGAGCTGTTTTTT
D: .; size: .; J: TRBJ2-7; V: TRBV3-1/TRBV3-2; CDR3: CASSQRGSSYEQYF; DNA: TGTGCCAGCAGCCAACGAGGGAGCTCCTACGAGCAGTACTTC
D: TRBD1; size: .; J: TRBJ1-5; V: TRBV5-4; CDR3: CASSPSLDRGHNQPQHF; DNA: TGTGCCAGCAGCCCGTCGCTGGACAGGGGGCACAATCAGCCCCAGCATTTT
D: TRBD2; size: once; J: TRBJ2-7; V: TRBV5-6; CDR3: CASSLGIAGVYSYEQYF; DNA: TGTGCCAGCAGCTTGGGAATAGCGGGAGTCTACTCCTACGAGCAGTACTTC
D: .; size: .; J: TRBJ1-1; V: TRBV7-8; CDR3: CASSLGGQADAFF; DNA: TGTGCCAGCAGCTTAGGCGGGCAGGCGGATGCTTTCTTT
D: .; size: .; J: TRBJ2-7; V: TRBV11-2; CDR3: CASSLDPTYEQYF; DNA: TGTGCCAGCAGCTTAGATCCAACCTACGAGCAGTACTTC
D: .; size: few; J: TRBJ2-3; V: TRBV5-4; CDR3: CASSRKTTGERTDTQYF; DNA: TGTGCCAGCAGCAGAAAAACCACGGGAGAACGCACAGATACGCAGTATTTT
D: TRBD2; size: .; J: TRBJ2-7; V: TRBV7-2; CDR3: CASSFGTSGRPYEQYF; DNA: TGTGCCAGCAGCTTCGGGACTAGCGGGCGTCCCTACGAGCAGTACTTC
D: .; size: few; J: TRBJ1-1; V: TRBV7-8; CDR3: CASRQGMNTEAFF; DNA: TGTGCCAGCAGACAGGGCATGAACACTGAAGCTTTCTTT
D: .; size: .; J: TRBJ2-1; V: TRBV5-1; CDR3: CASRDFYQGGRPHNEQFF; DNA: TGCGCCAGCAGGGATTTTTATCAGGGGGGCCGACCTCACAATGAGCAGTTCTTC
D: .; size: .; J: TRBJ1-6; V: TRBV5-4; CDR3: CASSLVDSPLHF; DNA: TGTGCCAGCAGCTTGGTAGATTCACCCCTCCACTTT
D: .; size: few; J: TRBJ2-2; V: TRBV5-1; CDR3: CASSLATQDVGELFF; DNA: TGCGCCAGCAGCTTGGCTACACAGGACGTCGGGGAGCTGTTTTTT
D: TRBD2; size: .; J: TRBJ2-2; V: TRBV27; CDR3: CASNTQRESNGELFF; DNA: TGTGCCAGCAATACCCAGCGGGAGTCCAACGGGGAGCTGTTTTTT
D: .; size: .; J: TRBJ2-3; V: TRBV7-2; CDR3: CASSFEGDTQYF; DNA: TGTGCCAGCAGCTTCGAGGGAGATACGCAGTATTTT
D: .; size: .; J: TRBJ2-7; V: TRBV20-1; CDR3: CSATQGYEQYF; DNA: TGCAGTGCCACACAGGGCTACGAGCAGTACTTC
D: .; size: few; J: TRBJ2-1; V: TRBV4-3; CDR3: CASSQVGEWAEQFF; DNA: TGCGCCAGCAGCCAAGTCGGGGAATGGGCCGAGCAGTTCTTC
D: TRBD1; size: .; J: TRBJ2-7; V: TRBV9; CDR3: CASSAGQGDYYEQYF; DNA: TGTGCCAGCAGCGCCGGACAGGGCGACTACTACGAGCAGTACTTC
D: .; size: once; J: TRBJ1-1; V: TRBV24-1; CDR3: CATRGAANTEAFF; DNA: TGTGCCACCAGGGGGGCTGCGAACACTGAAGCTTTCTTT
D: .; size: once; J: TRBJ1-2; V: TRBV2; CDR3: CASLQKNGGNYGYTF; DNA: TGTGCCAGCCTCCAGAAAAACGGGGGTAACTATGGCTACACCTTC
D: TRBD2; size: .; J: TRBJ2-3; V: TRBV10-1; CDR3: CASSESAASGRKDTQYF; DNA: TGCGCCAGCAGTGAGTCCGCGGCTAGCGGGAGGAAGGATACGCAGTATTTT
D: .; size: .; J: TRBJ1-6; V: TRBV5-4; CDR3: CASSRVGALENSPLHF; DNA: TGTGCCAGCAGCCGTGTGGGAGCCCTCGAGAATTCACCCCTCCACTTT
D: TRBD1; size: .; J: TRBJ1-1; V: TRBV7-2; CDR3: CASSGNRGDTEAFF; DNA: TGTGCCAGCAGCGGTAACAGGGGAGATACTGAAGCTTTCTTT
D: .; size: .; J: TRBJ1-2; V: TRBV18; CDR3: CASSPPIYQGIDGYTF; DNA: TGTGCCAGCTCACCACCGATATATCAGGGAATTGATGGCTACACCTTC
D: TRBD2; size: once; J: TRBJ2-7; V: TRBV13; CDR3: CASSPGGLASYEQYF; DNA: TGTGCCAGCAGCCCAGGGGGACTAGCGTCGTACGAGCAGTACTTC
D: .; size: .; J: TRBJ2-5; V: TRBV2; CDR3: CASSSGGGASETQYF; DNA: TGTGCCAGCAGTTCCGGTGGCGGGGCATCAGAGACCCAGTACTTC
D: TRBD1; size: many; J: TRBJ1-2; V: TRBV6-1; CDR3: CASSEGDRALYGYTF; DNA: TGTGCCAGCAGTGAAGGGGACAGGGCCCTTTATGGCTACACCTTC
D: .; size: .; J: TRBJ1-2; V: TRBV20-1; CDR3: CSASSRENYGYTF; DNA: TGCAGTGCTAGTAGTAGGGAGAACTATGGCTACACCTTC
D: TRBD1; size: .; J: TRBJ2-1; V: TRBV10-1; CDR3: CASSDPGQGSYNEQFF; DNA: TGCGCCAGCAGTGACCCGGGACAGGGCTCCTACAATGAGCAGTTCTTC
D: .; size: .; J: TRBJ2-2; V: TRBV21-1; CDR3: CASILVGTANTGELFF; DNA: TGTGCCAGCATTTTAGTCGGGACAGCGAACACCGGGGAGCTGTTTTTT
D: .; size: .; J: TRBJ2-2; V: TRBV6-5; CDR3: CASSYPRGNTGELFF; DNA: TGTGCCAGCAGTTACCCGCGGGGGAACACCGGGGAGCTGTTTTTT
D: TRBD1; size: .; J: TRBJ2-3; V: TRBV3-1/TRBV3-2; CDR3: CASSKTGGSYTDTQYF; DNA: TGTGCCAGCAGCAAAACAGGGGGCTCCTACACAGATACGCAGTATTTT
D: .; size: once; J: TRBJ2-7; V: TRBV24-1; CDR3: CATTSRGWPSYEQYF; DNA: TGTGCCACCACCTCTAGGGGATGGCCTTCCTACGAGCAGTACTTC
D: .; size: .; J: TRBJ1-1; V: TRBV27; CDR3: CASSARGTEAFF; DNA: TGTGCCAGCAGTGCCCGGGGTACTGAAGCTTTCTTT
D: .; size: few; J: TRBJ1-1; V: TRBV6-2/TRBV6-3; CDR3: CASSYSWGDTEAFF; DNA: TGTGCCAGCAGTTACTCATGGGGAGACACTGAAGCTTTCTTT
D: .; size: .; J: TRBJ2-1; V: TRBV4-1; CDR3: CASSQGLVNEQFF; DNA: TGCGCCAGCAGCCAAGGACTAGTAAATGAGCAGTTCTTC
D: .; size: .; J: TRBJ2-7; V: TRBV20-1; CDR3: CSASRWRGDSYEQYF; DNA: TGCAGTGCTAGTAGGTGGCGGGGAGACTCCTACGAGCAGTACTTC
D: .; size: .; J: TRBJ1-5; V: TRBV24-1; CDR3: CATSDGGARPQHF; DNA: TGTGCCACCAGTGATGGGGGCGCTCGGCCCCAGCATTTT
D: .; size: .; J: TRBJ1-4; V: TRBV4-1; CDR3: CASSQGLMIEKLFF; DNA: TGCGCCAGCAGCCAAGGGCTTATGATTGAAAAACTGTTTTTT
D: TRBD1; size: .; J: TRBJ1-5; V: TRBV5-6; CDR3: CASSLGPGTDQPQHF; DNA: TGTGCCAGCAGCTTGGGACCCGGGACAGATCAGCCCCAGCATTTT
D: .; size: few; J: TRBJ1-3; V: TRBV29-1; CDR3: CSVYSGAGTSGNTIYF; DNA: TGCAGCGTTTATTCAGGGGCAGGGACCTCTGGAAACACCATATATTTT
D: .; size: .; J: TRBJ1-2; V: TRBV19; CDR3: CASRDTEFLGYTF; DNA: TGTGCCAGTAGGGACACCGAGTTCCTTGGCTACACCTTC
D: TRBD1; size: .; J: TRBJ2-5; V: TRBV5-6; CDR3: CASSSGTASRETQYF; DNA: TGTGCCAGCAGCTCCGGGACAGCCTCCCGAGAGACCCAGTACTTC
D: TRBD1; size: few; J: TRBJ1-5; V: TRBV27; CDR3: CASTGTGREQPQHF; DNA: TGTGCCAGCACGGGGACAGGGAGGGAACAGCCCCAGCATTTT
D: TRBD1; size: .; J: TRBJ1-6; V: TRBV2; CDR3: CASRRQGTNYNSPLHF; DNA: TGTGCCAGCAGACGACAGGGGACGAACTATAATTCACCCCTCCACTTT
D: .; size: .; J: TRBJ2-7; V: TRBV25-1; CDR3: CASSESPGHYEQYF; DNA: TGTGCCAGCAGTGAATCTCCAGGCCACTACGAGCAGTACTTC